The 12 T cell receptor beta chains below come from one sample, sequenced in a study of glioma-infiltrating T cells after dendritic cell vaccination. Some clones are missing from TCRdb's copy, which holds only in-frame ones; the method was immunoSEQ multiplex PCR. The repertoire holds more than 85,000 clones, with nearly 90% as singletons. Time point: after dendritic cell vaccination, including at tumor progression/relapse. The material was blood, obtained after dendritic cell vaccination. These receptor sequences come from a human donor with glioblastoma.

This chain links TRBV7-2 with TRBJ2-7, with 7 bases fitting TRBD2. In germline, CDR1 is SGHTA, CDR2 FQGNSA. The CDR3 spans 16 residues. V was pared by 5 bases and J by 7 bases, with 17 bases of the junction left unmatched. CDR3 sequence reads: CASSPTTSRGVGEQYF. The CDR3 bases are TGTGCCAGCAGCCCTACGACTAGCCGAGGAGTAGGGGAGCAGTACTTC.

The DNA for the CDR3 is TGTGCCAGCTCACCAGTAGCGGGAGTCAAAGATGAGCAGTTCTTC. It is translated as CASSPVAGVKDEQFF. The V gene is TRBV18, the J gene TRBJ2-1; 9 nucleotides line up with TRBD2. The CDR3 spans 15 residues. CDR1 is KGHSH, CDR2 LQKENI, per germline. V was clipped by 2 bases and J by 8 bases; unmatched bases: 7.

J is TRBJ1-2 and V is TRBV4-1; 10 bases align to TRBD1. The CDR3 totals 14 residues. Looked up from germline, CDR1 is MGHRA and CDR2 is YSYEKL. V was clipped by 6 bases and J by 8 bases; unmatched bases: 9. CDR3 residues: CASSRQGAIEGYTF. The CDR3 DNA follows: TGCGCCAGCAGTCGACAGGGGGCGATCGAAGGCTACACCTTC.

The V and J genes are TRBV5-1 and TRBJ2-3; TRBD2 agrees at 15 bases. The CDR3 contains 18 residues. In germline, CDR1 is SGHRS, CDR2 YFSETQ. V shed 0 bases, J shed 4 bases, and the junction held 6 bases outside the gene matches. This CDR3 reads CASSLEGLAGGSSDTQYF. DNA for the CDR3: TGCGCCAGCAGCTTGGAGGGACTAGCGGGAGGATCTTCAGATACGCAGTATTTT.

The genes are TRBV6-5 and TRBJ1-2, with 7 bases matching TRBD1. The CDR3 sequence is 14 residues long. The germline V gene has CDR1 MNHEY and CDR2 SVGAGI. The V segment lost 6 bases and the J segment 2 bases; nucleotides outside the gene matches: 6. The CDR3 region has the DNA TGTGCCAGCAGACTGGGGACAGAGAACTATGGCTACACCTTC. Its translation: CASRLGTENYGYTF.

The V and J genes are TRBV5-5 and TRBJ2-2, with D maybe TRBD2 (5 bases). Germline V lookup: CDR1 SGHKS, CDR2 YYEKEE (reference sequence). V was cut by 4 bases and J by 0 bases, with 10 bases left in between. The CDR3 covers 15 residues. The CDR3 here is CASSAGLTNTGELFF. The CDR3 nucleotides read TGTGCCAGCAGCGCCGGACTTACGAACACCGGGGAGCTGTTTTTT. Looking up the rest from reference TRBV5-5 and TRBJ2-2 gives the full variable domain: DAGVTQSPTHLIKTRGQQVTLRCSPISGHKSVSWYQQVLGQGPQFIFQYYEKEERGRGNFPDRFSARQFPNYSSELNVNALLLGDSALYLCASSAGLTNTGELFFGEGSRLTVL.

V usage is TRBV6-6 and J usage is TRBJ2-3; no reliable D call. The germline CDR1 and CDR2 sequences are MNHNY and SVGAGI (reference sequence). Trimming removed 2 bases from V and 0 bases from J, with 6 bases in between. The CDR3 has 14 residues. The CDR3 DNA reads TGTGCCAGCAGTTACACCGGGAGCACAGATACGCAGTATTTT. It specifies CASSYTGSTDTQYF.

The gene calls are TRBV2 and TRBJ2-5; 8 bases fit TRBD2. The CDR3 has 14 residues. Germline CDR1 is SNHLY and CDR2 is FYNNEI. V lost 4 bases, J lost 3 bases, and 4 bases stayed unmatched. CDR3 DNA sequence: TGTGCCAGCAGTGTACTTAGCGGGAAAGAGACCCAGTACTTC. Translated, it gives CASSVLSGKETQYF.

This sequence joins TRBV18 and TRBJ2-7; 7 nucleotides align to TRBD2. This CDR3 is built from 14 residues. Looked up from germline, CDR1 is KGHSH and CDR2 is LQKENI. The ends lost 3 bases at V and 6 bases at J; junction bases unmatched: 8. CDR3 residues: CASSPRDTGGEQYF. CDR3 in DNA: TGTGCCAGCTCACCGCGGGATACGGGGGGCGAGCAGTACTTC.

The chain links TRBV2 to TRBJ2-7; D not certain. The CDR3 has 14 residues. The germline V gene has CDR1 SNHLY and CDR2 FYNNEI. Trimming removed 2 bases at V and 1 base at J, with 9 bases between. In nucleotides, the CDR3 is TGTGCCAGCAGTGAACTTCCAGGATCCTACGAGCAGTACTTC. Translation gives CASSELPGSYEQYF.

This chain joins TRBV5-5 and TRBJ1-2; possibly TRBD1 for D (5 bases). The germline CDR1 and CDR2 sequences are SGHKS and YYEKEE (reference sequence). V dropped 0 bases and J dropped 5 bases, with 11 bases sitting between them. The CDR3 totals 14 residues. The CDR3 nucleotides are TGTGCCAGCAGCTTGGAAGACAGAGCTTATGGCTACACCTTC. It translates to CASSLEDRAYGYTF.

This chain links TRBV28 with TRBJ2-1; 11 nucleotides align to TRBD1. CDR1 is MDHEN and CDR2 is SYDVKM in the germline V gene. The CDR3 runs 14 residues. The ends lost 1 base at V and 8 bases at J; junction bases unmatched: 1. The CDR3 sequence is CASSLSGQGDEQFF. The CDR3 nucleotides read TGTGCCAGCAGTTTATCGGGACAGGGGGATGAGCAGTTCTTC. Drawing the rest from reference TRBV28 and TRBJ2-1, the complete variable domain is DVKVTQSSRYLVKRTGEKVFLECVQDMDHENMFWYRQDPGLGLRLIYFSYDVKMKEKGDIPEGYSVSREKKERFSLILESASTNQTSMYLCASSLSGQGDEQFFGPGTRLTVL.